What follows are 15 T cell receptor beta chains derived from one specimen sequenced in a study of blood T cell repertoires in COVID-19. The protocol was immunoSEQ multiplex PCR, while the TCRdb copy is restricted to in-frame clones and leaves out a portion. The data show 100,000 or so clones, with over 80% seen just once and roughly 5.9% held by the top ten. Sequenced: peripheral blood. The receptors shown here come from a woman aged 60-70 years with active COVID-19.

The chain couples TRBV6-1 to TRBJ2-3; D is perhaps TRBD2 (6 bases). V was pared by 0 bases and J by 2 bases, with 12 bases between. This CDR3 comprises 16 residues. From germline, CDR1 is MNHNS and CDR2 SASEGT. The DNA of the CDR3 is TGTGCCAGCAGTGAAGCTCATGGAGGGACCACAGATACGCAGTATTTT. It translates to CASSEAHGGTTDTQYF.

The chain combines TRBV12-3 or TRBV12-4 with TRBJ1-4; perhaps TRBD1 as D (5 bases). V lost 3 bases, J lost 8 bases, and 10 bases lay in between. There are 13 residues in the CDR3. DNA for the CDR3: TGTGCCAGCAGTTTGAGGAGGGGAGAAAAACTGTTTTTT. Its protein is CASSLRRGEKLFF.

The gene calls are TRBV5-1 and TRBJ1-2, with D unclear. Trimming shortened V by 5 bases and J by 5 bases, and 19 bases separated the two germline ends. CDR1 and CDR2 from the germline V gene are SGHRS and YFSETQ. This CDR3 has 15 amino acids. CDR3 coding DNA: TGCGCCAGCAGACCGGACGGGCCATCGGGGTATGGCTACACCTTC. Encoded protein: CASRPDGPSGYGYTF.

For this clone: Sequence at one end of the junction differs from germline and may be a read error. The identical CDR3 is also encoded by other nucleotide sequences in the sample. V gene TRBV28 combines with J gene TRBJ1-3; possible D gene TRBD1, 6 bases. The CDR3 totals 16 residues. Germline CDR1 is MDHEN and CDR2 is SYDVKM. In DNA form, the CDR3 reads TGTGCTAGCAGTTTAAGTGTCAGGGGTGCTGGAAACACCATATATTTT. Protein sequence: CASSLSVRGAGNTIYF. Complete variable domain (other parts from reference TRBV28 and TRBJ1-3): DVKVTQSSRYLVKRTGEKVFLECVQDMDHENMFWYRQDPGLGLRLIYFSYDVKMKEKGDIPEGYSVSREKKERFSLILESASTNQTSMYLCASSLSVRGAGNTIYFGEGSWLTVV.

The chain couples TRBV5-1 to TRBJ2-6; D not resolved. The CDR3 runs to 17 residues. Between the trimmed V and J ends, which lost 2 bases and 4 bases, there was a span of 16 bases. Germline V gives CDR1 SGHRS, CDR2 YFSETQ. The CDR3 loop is CASSFRSPGSGANVLTF. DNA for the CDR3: TGCGCCAGCAGCTTTCGTAGCCCCGGGTCCGGGGCCAACGTCCTGACTTTC.

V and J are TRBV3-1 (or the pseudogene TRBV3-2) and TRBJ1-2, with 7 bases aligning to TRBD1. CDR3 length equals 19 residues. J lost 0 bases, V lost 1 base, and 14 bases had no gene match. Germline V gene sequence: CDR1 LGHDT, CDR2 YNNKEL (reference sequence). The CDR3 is CASSQVIASRTGSNYGYTF. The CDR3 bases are TGTGCCAGCAGCCAAGTCATTGCCTCGAGGACAGGCTCTAACTATGGCTACACCTTC.

This CDR3 reads CASSESALAGGRDEQFF. The CDR3 DNA follows: TGCGCCAGCAGTGAGTCCGCACTAGCGGGAGGGAGGGATGAGCAGTTCTTC. The rearrangement uses TRBV10-2 and TRBJ2-1, with 13 bases lining up with TRBD2. CDR3 length: 17 residues. V trimming: 0 bases; J trimming: 8 bases; junction bases outside the gene matches: 7. Germline lookup yields CDR1 WSHSY and CDR2 SAAADI.

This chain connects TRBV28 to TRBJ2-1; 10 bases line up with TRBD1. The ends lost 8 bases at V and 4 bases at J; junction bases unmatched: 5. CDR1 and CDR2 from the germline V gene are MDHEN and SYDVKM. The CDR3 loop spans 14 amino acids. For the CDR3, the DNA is TGTGCCAGCTCAGACAGGGGGCTATACAATGAGCAGTTCTTC. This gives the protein CASSDRGLYNEQFF.

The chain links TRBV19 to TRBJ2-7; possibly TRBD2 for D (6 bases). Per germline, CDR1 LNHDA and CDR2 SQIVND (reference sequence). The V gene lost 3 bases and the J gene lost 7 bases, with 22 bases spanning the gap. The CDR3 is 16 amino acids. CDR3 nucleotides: TGTGCCAGTAGTATGGACGGGGAGGAGAATCCTACGGAGCAGTACTTC. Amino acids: CASSMDGEENPTEQYF.

CDR3 DNA sequence: TGTGCCAGCAGTTTTAGGTCTAGGTCTACTGAAAAACTGTTTTTT. This codes for CASSFRSRSTEKLFF. This chain connects TRBV28 to TRBJ1-4; D call uncertain. V lost 3 bases to trimming and J lost 7 bases, with 15 bases between them. Germline CDR1 is MDHEN and CDR2 is SYDVKM. The CDR3 sequence is 15 residues long.

CDR3 DNA: TGTGCCATCAGTGAGTCAGCTAGTGGGTCCTACGAGCAGTACTTC. Residues: CAISESASGSYEQYF. This chain uses TRBV10-3 with TRBJ2-7; D call uncertain. Germline V gives CDR1 ENHRY, CDR2 SYGVKD. This CDR3 has 15 residues. V shed 0 bases and J shed 1 base, with 10 bases lying between them.

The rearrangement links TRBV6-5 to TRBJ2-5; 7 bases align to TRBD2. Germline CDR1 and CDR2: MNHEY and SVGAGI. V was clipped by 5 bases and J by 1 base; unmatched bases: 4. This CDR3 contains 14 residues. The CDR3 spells CASSRGGVQETQYF. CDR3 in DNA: TGTGCCAGCAGTCGGGGAGGGGTCCAAGAGACCCAGTACTTC.

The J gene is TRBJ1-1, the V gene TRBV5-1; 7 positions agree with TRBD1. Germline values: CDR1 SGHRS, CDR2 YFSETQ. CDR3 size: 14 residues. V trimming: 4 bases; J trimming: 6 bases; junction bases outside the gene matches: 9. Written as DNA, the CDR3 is TGCGCCAGCAGCCGGGGACAGACCAGCTCTGAAGCTTTCTTT. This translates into CASSRGQTSSEAFF.

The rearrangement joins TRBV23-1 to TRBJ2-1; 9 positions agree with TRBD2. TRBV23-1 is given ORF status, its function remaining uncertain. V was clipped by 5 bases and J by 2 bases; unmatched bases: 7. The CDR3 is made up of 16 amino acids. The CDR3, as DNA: TGCGCCAGCAGTTTTCAGACTAGCGGAGCCTACAATGAGCAGTTCTTC. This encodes CASSFQTSGAYNEQFF.

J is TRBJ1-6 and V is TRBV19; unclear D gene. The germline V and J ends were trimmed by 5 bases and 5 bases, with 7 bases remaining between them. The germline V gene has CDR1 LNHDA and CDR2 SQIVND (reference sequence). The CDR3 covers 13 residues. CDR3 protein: CASSERNNSPLHF. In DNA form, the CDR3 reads TGTGCCAGTAGTGAGAGGAATAATTCACCCCTCCACTTT.